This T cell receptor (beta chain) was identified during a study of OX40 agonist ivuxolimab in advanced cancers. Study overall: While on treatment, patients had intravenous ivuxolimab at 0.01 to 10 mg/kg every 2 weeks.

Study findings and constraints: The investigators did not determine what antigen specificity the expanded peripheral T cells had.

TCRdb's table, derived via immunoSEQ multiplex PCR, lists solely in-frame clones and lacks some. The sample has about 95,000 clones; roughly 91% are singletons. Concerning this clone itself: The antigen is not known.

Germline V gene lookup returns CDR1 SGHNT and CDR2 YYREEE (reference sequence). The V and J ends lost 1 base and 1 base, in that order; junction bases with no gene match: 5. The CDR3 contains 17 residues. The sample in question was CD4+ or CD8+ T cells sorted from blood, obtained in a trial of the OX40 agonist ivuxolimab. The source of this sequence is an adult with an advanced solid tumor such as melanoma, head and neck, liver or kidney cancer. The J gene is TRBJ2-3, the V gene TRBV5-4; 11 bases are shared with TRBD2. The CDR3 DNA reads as TGTGCCAGCAGCTTGACTAGCGGGAGCGTGGGCACAGATACGCAGTATTTT. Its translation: CASSLTSGSVGTDTQYF.